These T cell receptor beta chains were read from a single sample in a study of T-cell memory formation after mild COVID-19. Each CDR3 protein is one row after TCRdb ran MiXCR on the 5' RACE reads. This sample has 130,000 to 150,000 distinct CDR3 sequences, with about 19% found just once. Sequenced material: PBMCs or a T cell subset sorted from them (not recorded which). These receptors came from an adult woman who had mild COVID-19 (a few samples of this study predate the infection). Cell type and time point are not known. CDR3s include the opening cysteine and the closing phenylalanine or tryptophan. A D gene is named only where the DNA matches it firmly. The size field is filled for only some rows; it gives once, few, many or a size class.

D gene	V gene	J gene	clone size	CDR3 DNA	CDR3 protein
.	TRBV11-2	TRBJ2-1	.	TGTGCCAGCAGCTTATTCCCGGCAAAGGATCTCTCCTACAATGAGCAGTTCTTC	CASSLFPAKDLSYNEQFF
TRBD1	TRBV24-1	TRBJ2-1	.	TGTGCCACCAGTGATTCACCCGGACAGGGGGACTCCTACAATGAGCAGTTCTTC	CATSDSPGQGDSYNEQFF
.	TRBV21-1	TRBJ2-7	.	TGTGCCAACCCACTTTCCTACGAGCAGTACTTC	CANPLSYEQYF
TRBD1	TRBV12-3/TRBV12-4	TRBJ1-1	few	TGTGCCAGCAGTTTAGTCCGGGACAGCCTTAAGGGAGCTTTCTTT	CASSLVRDSLKGAFF
TRBD1	TRBV7-9	TRBJ2-2	few	TGTGCCAGCAGTCAGGGGGCTTCGAACACCGGGGAGCTGTTTTTT	CASSQGASNTGELFF
TRBD2	TRBV4-2	TRBJ2-1	few	TGTGCCAGCAGCCCCCGACTAGCGGGAGATGAGCAGTTCTTC	CASSPRLAGDEQFF
TRBD2	TRBV12-3/TRBV12-4	TRBJ2-2	few	TGTGCCAGCCTTTTGGGACTAAGTGTCACCGGGGAGCTGTTTTTT	CASLLGLSVTGELFF
.	TRBV10-3	TRBJ1-1	.	TGTGCCATCAGTGAGTCGAAAGCGAACACTGAAGCTTTCTTT	CAISESKANTEAFF
.	TRBV5-1	TRBJ1-1	few	TGCGCCAGCAGCTTGGGGTACACTGAAGCTTTCTTT	CASSLGYTEAFF
TRBD2	TRBV4-1	TRBJ2-5	many	TGCGCCAGCAGGTCGGGACTAGCGGTTCAAGAGACCCAGTACTTC	CASRSGLAVQETQYF